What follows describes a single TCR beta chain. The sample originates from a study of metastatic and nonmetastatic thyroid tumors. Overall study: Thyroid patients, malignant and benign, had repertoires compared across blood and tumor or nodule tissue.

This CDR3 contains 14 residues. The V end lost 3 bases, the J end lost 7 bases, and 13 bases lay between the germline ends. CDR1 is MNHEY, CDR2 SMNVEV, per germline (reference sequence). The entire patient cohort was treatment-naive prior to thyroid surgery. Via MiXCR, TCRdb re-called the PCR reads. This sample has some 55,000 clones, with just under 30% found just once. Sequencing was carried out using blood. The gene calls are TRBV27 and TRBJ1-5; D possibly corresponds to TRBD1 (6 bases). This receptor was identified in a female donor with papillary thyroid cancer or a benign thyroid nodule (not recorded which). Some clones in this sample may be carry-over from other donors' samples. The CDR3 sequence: CASSFRGGGQPQHF. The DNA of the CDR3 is TGTGCCAGCAGTTTTAGGGGGGGTGGACAGCCCCAGCATTTT.